These T cell receptor beta chains were read from a single sample in a study of T cell responses to AZD1222 COVID-19 vaccine. TCRdb's copy holds only in-frame clones and misses some; the assay was immunoSEQ multiplex PCR. Among some 200,000 clones listed, approximately 93% were seen once. The sequenced sample was peripheral blood, obtained 28 days after the second AZD1222 dose. The receptors come from an adult who received the AZD1222 COVID-19 vaccine. The CDR3 runs from the conserved cysteine through the conserved F or W. D genes are given only for firm matches. The size of a clone is reported for some rows only, either as once, few or many, or as a class for expanded clones.

J gene	V gene	D gene	CDR3 length	clone size	CDR3 DNA	CDR3 protein
TRBJ1-2	TRBV7-2	NA	13	NA	TGTGCCACCAAGCGGCAGACCCTGGATGGCTACACCTTC	CATKRQTLDGYTF
TRBJ2-5	TRBV11-1	NA	14	NA	TGTGCCAGCAGCCTTAGAATGGCACAAGAGACCCAGTACTTC	CASSLRMAQETQYF
TRBJ2-7	TRBV28	TRBD1	17	NA	TGTGCCAGCAGTGTATTCCGGACAGGACGGAGCTCCTACGAGCAGTACTTC	CASSVFRTGRSSYEQYF
TRBJ2-1	TRBV27	TRBD2	15	NA	TGTGCCAGCAGTTCGACTAGCGGGGGGGCTAGTGAGCAGTTCTTC	CASSSTSGGASEQFF
TRBJ1-6	TRBV7-3	TRBD1	14	NA	TGTGCCAGCAGCTTTACAGGGGTCGGATCACCCCTCCACTTT	CASSFTGVGSPLHF
TRBJ2-3	TRBV7-9	NA	14	NA	TGTGCCAGCACCCCCCGGCAGGGTGACGATACGCAGTATTTT	CASTPRQGDDTQYF
TRBJ1-1	TRBV10-3	TRBD1	13	once	TGTGCCACCCAGACAGGGGTGAACACTGAAGCTTTCTTT	CATQTGVNTEAFF
TRBJ1-2	TRBV18	NA	14	NA	TGTGCCAGCTCACCAGCTACAGGGTTAAGTGGCTACACCTTC	CASSPATGLSGYTF
TRBJ2-7	TRBV6-5	NA	14	NA	TGTGCCAGCAGGGGACATTCTGCGGCCTACGAGCAGTACTTC	CASRGHSAAYEQYF
TRBJ1-2	TRBV27	NA	13	NA	TGTGCCAGCAGTGAGACAGGTTACTATGGCTACACCTTC	CASSETGYYGYTF
TRBJ2-1	TRBV20-1	TRBD2	14	NA	TGCAGTGCTAGTGAGCGGGGTGAGCCGAATGAGCAGTTCTTC	CSASERGEPNEQFF
TRBJ1-1	TRBV11-1	NA	13	NA	TGTGCCAGCAGCCGACAGGAGATCACTGAAGCTTTCTTT	CASSRQEITEAFF
TRBJ1-1	TRBV14	NA	16	NA	TGTGCCAGCAGCCACCCTCGGGGAGACATGAACACTGAAGCTTTCTTT	CASSHPRGDMNTEAFF
TRBJ2-6	TRBV19	NA	15	few	TGTGCCAGTCGCGGACAAGTCTCTGGGGCCAACGTCCTGACTTTC	CASRGQVSGANVLTF
TRBJ2-7	TRBV30	NA	13	few	TGTGCCTGGAGTGGGGACTCCCGGCACGAGCAGTACTTC	CAWSGDSRHEQYF
TRBJ1-2	TRBV5-4	TRBD1	14	NA	TGTGCCAGCAGCCGGGACAGGGCGCCCTATGGCTACACCTTC	CASSRDRAPYGYTF
TRBJ1-1	TRBV19	NA	14	NA	TGTGCCAGTACGGGACGCGGGGCCGACACTGAAGCTTTCTTT	CASTGRGADTEAFF
TRBJ1-5	TRBV6-5	NA	13	NA	TGTGCCAGCAGGAGCAGGGATAGTCAGCCCCAGCATTTT	CASRSRDSQPQHF
TRBJ1-1	TRBV5-1	NA	14	NA	TGCGCCAGCATAGATCGGGGAACTAACACTGAAGCTTTCTTT	CASIDRGTNTEAFF
TRBJ2-7	TRBV5-1	TRBD1	14	once	TGCGCCAGCAGCCCTGGACAGGGGGCCTACGAGCAGTACTTC	CASSPGQGAYEQYF
TRBJ2-3	TRBV5-4	NA	16	NA	TGTGCCAGCAGCATGGGGACTTCCTCGGGGGTGAATACGCAGTATTTT	CASSMGTSSGVNTQYF
TRBJ1-2	TRBV4-1	NA	13	NA	TGCGCCAGCAGCCCGGTGGGGGGGCGCGGCTACACCTTC	CASSPVGGRGYTF
TRBJ2-5	TRBV9	NA	15	NA	TGTGCCAGCAGCGTAGATAGCACAGTCCAAGAGACCCAGTACTTC	CASSVDSTVQETQYF
TRBJ1-2	TRBV5-4	NA	15	NA	TGTGCCAGCAGCTTGGTTGGGCGAATCACTTATGGCTACACCTTC	CASSLVGRITYGYTF
TRBJ2-2	TRBV24-1	TRBD1	17	NA	TGTGCCACCAGACCGGGACAGGGGGCGGGAAACACCGGGGAGCTGTTTTTT	CATRPGQGAGNTGELFF
TRBJ2-1	TRBV6-5	TRBD2	16	NA	TGTGCCAGCAGTTCCTTGGCTAGCGGGGGCCTTAATGAGCAGTTCTTC	CASSSLASGGLNEQFF
TRBJ1-5	TRBV2	TRBD1	14	NA	TGTGCCAGCAGCGGGACAGGGGGCGACCAGCCCCAGCATTTT	CASSGTGGDQPQHF
TRBJ2-1	TRBV6-2/TRBV6-3	NA	16	NA	TGTGCCAGCAGTTACTCGAAAGGACTGCTCAACAATGAGCAGTTCTTC	CASSYSKGLLNNEQFF
TRBJ1-5	TRBV3-1/TRBV3-2	TRBD1	15	once	TGTGCCAGCAGCCAAGGCGGGGACAGGGGTCAGCCCCAGCATTTT	CASSQGGDRGQPQHF
TRBJ1-2	TRBV5-1	TRBD1	16	once	TGCGCCAGCAGCCCTTCGCCGGGACAGGGGGCCTGGGGCTACACCTTC	CASSPSPGQGAWGYTF
TRBJ1-2	TRBV2	NA	14	NA	TGTGCCAGCACCAGGGAGGGGCCACCTAGGGGCTACACCTTC	CASTREGPPRGYTF
TRBJ1-4	TRBV27	TRBD1	16	NA	TGTGCCAGCAGTTTCATCGGGACAGGGCAAAATGAAAAACTGTTTTTT	CASSFIGTGQNEKLFF
TRBJ2-3	TRBV11-2	NA	18	NA	TGTGCCAGCAGCTTAGTAGGTGGGACCTTGGCCCGTACAGATACGCAGTATTTT	CASSLVGGTLARTDTQYF
TRBJ2-6	TRBV15	TRBD2	17	NA	TGTGCCACCAGCAGAGCGGGAGGGACTCCAGCAGCCAACGTCCTGACTTTC	CATSRAGGTPAANVLTF
TRBJ1-5	TRBV6-6	TRBD1	14	once	TGTGCCAGCAGTCCGACAGGGGGCAATCAGCCCCAGCATTTT	CASSPTGGNQPQHF
TRBJ1-2	TRBV2	NA	12	NA	TGTGCCAGCACCGAGGCACGGTTTGGCTACACCTTC	CASTEARFGYTF
TRBJ1-5	TRBV2	NA	14	once	TGTGCCAGCAGCTTGCAGGGTGGGGATCAGCCCCAGCATTTT	CASSLQGGDQPQHF
TRBJ2-7	TRBV2	TRBD1	12	NA	TGTGCCGGTCAGGGACAGAAGGACGAGCAGTACTTC	CAGQGQKDEQYF
TRBJ2-7	TRBV6-5	NA	13	NA	TGTGCCAGCAGAGGAGGGGGGGCCAACGAGCAGTACTTC	CASRGGGANEQYF